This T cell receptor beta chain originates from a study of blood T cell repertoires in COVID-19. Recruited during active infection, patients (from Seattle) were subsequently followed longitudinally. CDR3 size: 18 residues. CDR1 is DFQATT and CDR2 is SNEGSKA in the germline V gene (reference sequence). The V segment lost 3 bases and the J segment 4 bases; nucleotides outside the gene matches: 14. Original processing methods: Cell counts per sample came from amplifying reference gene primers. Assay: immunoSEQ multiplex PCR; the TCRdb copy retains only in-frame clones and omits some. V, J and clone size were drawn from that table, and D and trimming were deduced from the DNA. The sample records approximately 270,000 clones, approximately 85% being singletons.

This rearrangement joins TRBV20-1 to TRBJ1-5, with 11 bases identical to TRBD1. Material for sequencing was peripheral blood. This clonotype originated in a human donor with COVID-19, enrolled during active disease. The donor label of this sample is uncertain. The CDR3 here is CSASPIYYRDRGNQPQHF. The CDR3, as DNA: TGCAGTGCTAGTCCCATTTATTACCGGGACAGGGGGAATCAGCCCCAGCATTTT.